One sample yielded the 16 T cell receptor beta chains listed below, sequenced in a study of cytomegalovirus exposure and HLA in healthy donors. It was with 60 Vbeta and 13 Jbeta primers that the PCR ran. The protocol was immunoSEQ multiplex PCR, while the TCRdb copy is restricted to in-frame clones and leaves out a portion. Reported are roughly 50,000 clones; the ten largest clones contain 12%. Sequencing was done on a sample of PBMCs. The receptors were sampled from a woman aged 60-70 years in good health and CMV-seropositive.

This chain connects TRBV4-3 to TRBJ2-2; 8 bases align to TRBD1. There are 15 residues in the CDR3. The ends lost 6 bases at V and 5 bases at J; junction bases unmatched: 8. Germline CDR1 and CDR2: LGHNA and YSLEER. The CDR3 sequence: CASRSGTGDTGELFF. The CDR3 DNA sequence: TGCGCCAGCAGGTCCGGGACAGGTGATACCGGGGAGCTGTTTTTT.

This chain joins TRBV6-5 and TRBJ1-1; TRBD1 is a possible D gene (5 bases). Germline CDR1 is MNHEY and CDR2 is SVGAGI. CDR3 length: 13 amino acids. V lost 8 bases and J lost 1, with 11 bases in between. Written as DNA, the CDR3 is TGTGCCAGCTGGGGGACTGGGAACACTGAAGCTTTCTTT. Protein sequence: CASWGTGNTEAFF.

The chain joins TRBV29-1 to TRBJ2-2; 7 bases fit TRBD2. This CDR3 region has 14 residues. V shed 6 bases and J 4 bases; nucleotides not matched to a gene: 8. Germline CDR1 SQVTM, CDR2 ANQGSEA. The CDR3 loop reads CSVPGGRATGELFF. The CDR3 DNA reads TGCAGCGTCCCGGGGGGACGCGCCACCGGGGAGCTGTTTTTT.

The genes are TRBV6-1 and TRBJ1-1; D is undetermined. CDR3 length equals 13 residues. Germline CDR1 MNHNS, CDR2 SASEGT. V lost 2 bases and J 4 bases, leaving 8 bases between the germline ends. CDR3 sequence reads: CASSESRGTEAFF. CDR3 nucleotide sequence: TGTGCCAGCAGTGAATCCCGGGGCACTGAAGCTTTCTTT.

V usage is TRBV27 and J usage is TRBJ2-4; no firm D call. The CDR3 totals 13 residues. From germline, CDR1 is MNHEY and CDR2 SMNVEV (reference sequence). Trimming shortened V by 3 bases and J by 1 base, and 4 bases separated the two germline ends. DNA for the CDR3: TGTGCCAGCAGTTTGGCTGCCAAAAACATTCAGTACTTC. Amino acids: CASSLAAKNIQYF.

The chain employs TRBV5-1 and TRBJ2-1; 8 bases are a match to TRBD2. The CDR3 runs 15 residues. Trimming cost V 1 base and J 3 bases; bases outside gene matches: 3. Germline V gene sequence: CDR1 SGHRS, CDR2 YFSETQ. CDR3 sequence: CASSLKRGHYNEQFF. Written as DNA, the CDR3 is TGCGCCAGCAGCTTGAAGCGGGGGCACTACAATGAGCAGTTCTTC.

The chain combines TRBV7-2 with TRBJ1-1, with a tentative D call TRBD1 (6 bases). Germline CDR1 is SGHTA and CDR2 is FQGNSA. This CDR3 spans 14 amino acids. Trimming took 5 bases from V and 5 from J, leaving 15 bases between them. The chain's CDR3 is CASSVKGGVTEAFF. CDR3 bases: TGTGCCAGCAGCGTAAAGGGGGGGGTAACTGAAGCTTTCTTT.

The chain joins TRBV2 to TRBJ2-7; no firm D call. This CDR3 spans 14 amino acids. CDR1 and CDR2 from the germline V gene are SNHLY and FYNNEI. The ends were cut back, 4 bases at V and 3 bases at J, with 13 bases in the middle. Here the CDR3 DNA reads TGTGCCAGCAGTGCCCGGGTCCTAAACTACGAGCAGTACTTC. Translating it yields CASSARVLNYEQYF.

Worth noting for this clone: No DNA is shown, since the ends of the CDR3 on it are uncertain; the CDR3 is the one TCRdb lists. The J gene is TRBJ1-2, the V gene TRBV6-6; TRBD1 is the table's D call, not checked against the DNA. Counting both end residues, the CDR3 totals 15 amino acids. Germline values: CDR1 MNHNY, CDR2 SVGAGI (reference sequence). The CDR3 loop is CASTLGTGDFYGYTF.

The V gene is TRBV6-1, the J gene TRBJ1-5; D not certain. The CDR3 contains 15 residues. V was cut by 4 bases and J by 1 base, with 11 bases left in between. Germline CDR1 is MNHNS and CDR2 is SASEGT. CDR3 amino acids: CASSAEISSNQPQHF. The CDR3 nucleotides read TGTGCCAGCAGTGCAGAAATTTCAAGCAATCAGCCCCAGCATTTT.

As to this clone: At one end the junction does not follow the germline gene, possibly because of a read error. The rearrangement joins TRBV27 to TRBJ1-6; 8 bases are shared with TRBD1. Germline-derived CDR1 and CDR2 are MNHEY and SMNVEV (reference sequence). The CDR3 covers 14 residues. CDR3 sequence (DNA): TGTGCCAGTACACAGGGGGGGCTGAGCGCACCCCTACACTTT. Residues: CASTQGGLSAPLHF.

The chain couples TRBV18 to TRBJ1-1; 8 bases are shared with TRBD1. The CDR3 spans 17 residues. With V trimmed by 0 bases and J by 1 base, 7 bases remained unmatched. CDR1 KGHSH and CDR2 LQKENI come from the germline V gene. DNA for the CDR3: TGTGCCAGCTCACCACCGACAGGGGCGGCCGGGAACACTGAAGCTTTCTTT. Protein product: CASSPPTGAAGNTEAFF.

The chain has TRBV6-4 and TRBJ2-3; D not resolved. In germline, CDR1 is MRHNA, CDR2 SNTAGT. The CDR3 sequence is 14 residues long. Between the trimmed V and J ends, which lost 0 bases and 8 bases, there was a span of 12 bases. CDR3 nucleotide sequence: TGTGCCAGCAGTGACTCAACTACTGGTTCTACGCAGTATTTT. Translated: CASSDSTTGSTQYF.

The chain links TRBV10-1 to TRBJ1-3; D is possibly TRBD1 (5 bases). The CDR3 consists of 14 residues. Trimming left V 7 bases short and J 3 bases short, with 13 bases between. Germline V gene data show CDR1 as WNHNN and CDR2 as SYGVQD (reference sequence). The CDR3: CASNPRVVGNTIYF. The CDR3 nucleotides are TGCGCCAGCAACCCCAGGGTAGTTGGAAACACCATATATTTT.

V usage is TRBV21-1 and J usage is TRBJ2-7; the table's D call, TRBD1, has no DNA check behind it. TRBV21-1 constitutes a pseudogene. This CDR3 region has 16 residues. CDR3 nucleotide sequence: TGTGCCAGCAGCAAAGGGGGCGGACCGTCCTCCTACGAGCAGTACTTC. It encodes CASSKGGGPSSYEQYF.

The chain joins TRBV5-1 to TRBJ2-7; 7 bases map to TRBD1. This CDR3 spans 13 amino acids. Germline CDR1 reads SGHRS; CDR2 reads YFSETQ. V was clipped by 5 bases and J by 7 bases; unmatched bases: 9. Here the CDR3 DNA reads TGCGCCAGCAGACCCGACAGGGAGCGGGAGCAGTACTTC. As protein: CASRPDREREQYF.